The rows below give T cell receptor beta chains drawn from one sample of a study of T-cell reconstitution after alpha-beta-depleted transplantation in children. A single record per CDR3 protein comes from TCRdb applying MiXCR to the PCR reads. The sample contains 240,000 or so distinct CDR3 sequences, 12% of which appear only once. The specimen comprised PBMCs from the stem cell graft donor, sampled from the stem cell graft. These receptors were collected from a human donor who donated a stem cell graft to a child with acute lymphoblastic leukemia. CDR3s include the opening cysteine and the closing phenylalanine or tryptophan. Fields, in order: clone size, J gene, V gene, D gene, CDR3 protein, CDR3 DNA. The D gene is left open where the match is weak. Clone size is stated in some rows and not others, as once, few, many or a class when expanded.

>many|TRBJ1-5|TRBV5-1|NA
CASQQGEDQPQHF
TGCGCCAGCCAACAGGGAGAGGATCAGCCCCAGCATTTT
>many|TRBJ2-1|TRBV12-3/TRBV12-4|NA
CASSSEYPHNEQFF
TGTGCCAGCAGTTCCGAATACCCCCACAATGAGCAGTTCTTC
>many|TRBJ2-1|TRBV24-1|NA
CATSDLERHNEQFF
TGTGCCACCAGTGATTTGGAACGGCACAATGAGCAGTTCTTC
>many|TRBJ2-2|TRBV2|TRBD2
CASDDRGIRTSGRGPELFF
TGTGCCAGCGATGATCGGGGGATTCGGACTAGCGGGAGGGGACCGGAGCTGTTTTTT
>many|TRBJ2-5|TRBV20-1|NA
CSARDPNPVGETQYF
TGCAGTGCTAGAGACCCGAACCCGGTCGGGGAGACCCAGTACTTC
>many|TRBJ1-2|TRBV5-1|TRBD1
CASTLNPDRASGYTF
TGCGCCAGCACCCTCAACCCAGACAGGGCGAGTGGCTACACCTTC
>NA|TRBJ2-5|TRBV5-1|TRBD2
CASSSGTSGRSIETQYF
TGCGCCAGCAGCTCCGGGACTAGCGGGAGGTCGATCGAGACCCAGTACTTC
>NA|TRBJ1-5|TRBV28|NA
CASSIYRAGNQPQHF
TGTGCCAGCAGCATCTACAGGGCCGGCAATCAGCCCCAGCATTTT
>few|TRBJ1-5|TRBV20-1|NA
CSAFNSNQPQHF
TGCAGTGCTTTCAATAGCAATCAGCCCCAGCATTTT
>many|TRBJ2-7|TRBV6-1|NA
CASSEVLEGSYEQYF
TGTGCCAGCAGTGAAGTACTTGAAGGGTCCTACGAGCAGTACTTC
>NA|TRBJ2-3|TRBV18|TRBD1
CASSRGQGSTDTQYF
TGTGCCAGCTCACGAGGACAGGGAAGCACAGATACGCAGTATTTT
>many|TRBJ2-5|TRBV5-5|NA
CASSALMGGETQYF
TGTGCCAGCAGCGCGCTGATGGGAGGAGAGACCCAGTACTTC
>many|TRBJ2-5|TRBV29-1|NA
CSVGGQRETQYF
TGCAGCGTTGGAGGGCAACGGGAGACCCAGTACTTC
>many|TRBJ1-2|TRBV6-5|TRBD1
CASSWDRNGYTF
TGTGCCAGCAGTTGGGACAGGAACGGCTACACCTTC
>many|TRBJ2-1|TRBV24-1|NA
CATSDSLYYNNEQFF
TGTGCCACCAGTGATTCCCTCTATTATAACAATGAGCAGTTCTTC
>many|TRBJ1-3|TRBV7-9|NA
CASSLVALEKGGGNTIYF
TGTGCCAGCAGCTTAGTAGCCTTGGAGAAGGGAGGAGGAAACACCATATATTTT
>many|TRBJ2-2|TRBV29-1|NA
CSVEQGWTGELFF
TGCAGCGTTGAGCAGGGTTGGACCGGGGAGCTGTTTTTT
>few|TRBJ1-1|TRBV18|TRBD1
CASSRYRGQPENGEAFF
TGTGCCAGCTCACGCTACAGGGGGCAGCCTGAAAATGGTGAAGCTTTCTTT
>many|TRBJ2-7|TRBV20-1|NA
CSASEGVREQYF
TGCAGTGCTAGCGAGGGGGTGCGGGAGCAGTACTTC
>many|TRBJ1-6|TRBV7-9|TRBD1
CATQGGNSPLHF
TGTGCCACCCAGGGGGGGAATTCACCCCTCCACTTT
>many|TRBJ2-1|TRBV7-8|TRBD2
CASSFVLAGDNEQFF
TGTGCCAGCAGCTTTGTCCTAGCGGGAGACAATGAGCAGTTCTTC
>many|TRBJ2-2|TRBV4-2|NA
CASSQLSGINTGELFF
TGTGCCAGCAGCCAATTGTCAGGGATAAACACCGGGGAGCTGTTTTTT
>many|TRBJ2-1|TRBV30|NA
CAWSGGPGGALSF
TGTGCCTGGAGTGGGGGGCCTGGGGGGGCCTTAAGCTTC
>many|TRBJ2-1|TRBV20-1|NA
CSAPVYRVSPYNEQFF
TGCAGTGCTCCCGTTTACAGGGTCTCTCCCTACAATGAGCAGTTCTTC
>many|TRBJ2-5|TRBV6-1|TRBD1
CASAVTGGIKETQYF
TGTGCCAGCGCAGTGACAGGGGGCATCAAAGAGACCCAGTACTTC
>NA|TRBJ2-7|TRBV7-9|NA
CASRQGSDSYEQYF
TGTGCCAGCAGGCAGGGGTCGGACTCCTACGAGCAGTACTTC
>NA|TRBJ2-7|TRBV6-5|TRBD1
CASSYSYRGVYEQYF
TGTGCCAGCAGTTACTCTTACAGGGGTGTGTACGAGCAGTACTTC
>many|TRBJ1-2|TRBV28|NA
CASSFPAKLAPVEGYTF
TGTGCCAGCAGTTTTCCCGCCAAGCTTGCCCCGGTTGAAGGCTACACCTTC
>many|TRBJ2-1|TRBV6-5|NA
CASVNGQFF
TGTGCCAGCGTGAACGGGCAGTTCTTC
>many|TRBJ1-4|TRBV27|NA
CASRVGGTNEKLFF
TGTGCCAGCCGAGTAGGCGGGACTAATGAAAAACTGTTTTTT
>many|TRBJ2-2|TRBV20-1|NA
CSAGLFANTGELFF
TGCAGTGCTGGGCTTTTCGCGAACACCGGGGAGCTGTTTTTT
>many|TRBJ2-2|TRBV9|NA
CASSVGVGRAGELFF
TGTGCCAGCAGCGTAGGGGTGGGCCGGGCCGGGGAGCTGTTTTTT
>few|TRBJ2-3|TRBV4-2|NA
CASSQAGSSTDTQYF
TGTGCCAGCAGCCAAGCCGGGTCTAGCACAGATACGCAGTATTTT
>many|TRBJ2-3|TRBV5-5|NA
CASLRELGTDTQYF
TGTGCCAGCCTAAGGGAGCTCGGCACAGATACGCAGTATTTT
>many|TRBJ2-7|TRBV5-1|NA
CASSLRANGFYEQYF
TGCGCCAGCAGCTTAAGGGCCAACGGGTTCTACGAGCAGTACTTC
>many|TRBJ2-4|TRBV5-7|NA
CASRRRGIAKNIQYF
TGTGCCAGCAGGAGGAGGGGTATAGCCAAAAACATTCAGTACTTC
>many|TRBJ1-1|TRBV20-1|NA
CSAPTETYEAFF
TGCAGTGCTCCGACAGAGACCTATGAAGCTTTCTTT
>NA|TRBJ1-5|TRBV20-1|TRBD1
CSARAQGAYLSNQPQHF
TGCAGTGCTAGAGCCCAGGGGGCTTACCTTAGCAATCAGCCCCAGCATTTT
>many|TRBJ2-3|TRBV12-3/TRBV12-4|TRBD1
CASRQGMSQYF
TGTGCCAGCAGACAGGGGATGTCGCAGTATTTT
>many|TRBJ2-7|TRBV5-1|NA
CASSVRDGYEQYF
TGCGCCAGCAGCGTCCGGGACGGCTACGAGCAGTACTTC
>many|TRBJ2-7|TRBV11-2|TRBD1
CASSLVFSGTGDLPYEQYF
TGTGCCAGCAGCTTAGTTTTCTCCGGGACAGGGGATCTCCCCTACGAGCAGTACTTC
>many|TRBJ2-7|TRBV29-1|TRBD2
CSVLAGGYEQYF
TGCAGCGTTCTAGCGGGGGGATACGAGCAGTACTTC
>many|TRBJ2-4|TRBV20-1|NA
CSAIPWGASAKNIQYF
TGCAGTGCTATCCCGTGGGGGGCCTCAGCCAAAAACATTCAGTACTTC
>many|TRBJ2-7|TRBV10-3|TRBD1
CAISPPGQGREQYF
TGTGCCATCAGTCCTCCGGGACAGGGCCGGGAGCAGTACTTC
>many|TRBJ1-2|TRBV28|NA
CASSLNAGAYGYTF
TGTGCCAGCAGTTTAAACGCGGGGGCCTATGGCTACACCTTC
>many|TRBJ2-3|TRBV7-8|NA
CASSLVGSITDTQYF
TGTGCCAGCAGCTTAGTCGGAAGTATCACAGATACGCAGTATTTT
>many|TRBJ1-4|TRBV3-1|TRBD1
CASSSRTGRNEKLFF
TGTGCCAGCAGCTCCCGGACAGGGAGAAATGAAAAACTGTTTTTT
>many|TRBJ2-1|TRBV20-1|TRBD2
CSAGPIQRGYNEQFF
TGCAGTGCTGGCCCTATCCAGCGGGGGTACAATGAGCAGTTCTTC
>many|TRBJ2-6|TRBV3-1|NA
CASSQDKAGTSSGANVLTF
TGTGCCAGCAGCCAAGATAAGGCAGGGACCTCCTCTGGGGCCAACGTCCTGACTTTC
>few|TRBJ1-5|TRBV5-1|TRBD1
CASSIQGAVDQPQHF
TGCGCCAGCAGCATACAGGGGGCTGTGGATCAGCCCCAGCATTTT